A single count supports the clone carrying this T cell receptor (beta chain). No antigen is known for it. The sample belongs to a study of blood T cells in healthy people across ages. Findings and caveats of the study: Per million T cells, the diversity of TCR beta decreased roughly linearly as age advanced.

Donor samples were obtained from healthy Caucasian individuals from Russia, aged about 6 to 95. CDR3 length: 15 amino acids. Trimming shortened V by 2 bases and J by 5 bases, and 15 bases separated the two germline ends. CDR1 and CDR2 from the germline V gene are SQVTM and ANQGSEA. Alongside a J-beta primer mix, a sample-barcoded 5' primer served in a second PCR lasting about 7 to 11 cycles. Each cDNA molecule received a tag from a template-switch adaptor that had 12 random nucleotides. The yield of each sample was at least 2.5 million CDR3-containing paired-end reads. TCRdb redid the calling of the 5' RACE reads with MiXCR, one entry per CDR3 protein. The sample contains more than 1 million distinct CDR3 sequences, 40% to 45% of which appear only once.

This sequence originates from a woman in her fifties or sixties in good health. Specimen: blood. The chain is built from TRBV29-1 and TRBJ1-4; the D gene is possibly TRBD1 (6 bases). In DNA form, the CDR3 reads TGCAGCGTTGAAATATGGCAGGGGATGAATGAAAAACTGTTTTTT. Residues: CSVEIWQGMNEKLFF.